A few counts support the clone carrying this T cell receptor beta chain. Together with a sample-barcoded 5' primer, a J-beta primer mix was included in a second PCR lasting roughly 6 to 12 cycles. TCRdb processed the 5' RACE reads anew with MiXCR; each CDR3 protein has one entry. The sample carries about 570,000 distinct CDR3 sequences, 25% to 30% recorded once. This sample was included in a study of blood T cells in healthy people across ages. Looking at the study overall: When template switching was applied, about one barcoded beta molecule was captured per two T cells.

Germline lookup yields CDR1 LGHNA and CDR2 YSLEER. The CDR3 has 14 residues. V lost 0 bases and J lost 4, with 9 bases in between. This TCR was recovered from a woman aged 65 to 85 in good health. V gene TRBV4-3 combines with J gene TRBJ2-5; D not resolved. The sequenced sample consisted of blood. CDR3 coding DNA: TGCGCCAGCAGCCAAGATAATAGTGGAGAGACCCAGTACTTC. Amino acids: CASSQDNSGETQYF.